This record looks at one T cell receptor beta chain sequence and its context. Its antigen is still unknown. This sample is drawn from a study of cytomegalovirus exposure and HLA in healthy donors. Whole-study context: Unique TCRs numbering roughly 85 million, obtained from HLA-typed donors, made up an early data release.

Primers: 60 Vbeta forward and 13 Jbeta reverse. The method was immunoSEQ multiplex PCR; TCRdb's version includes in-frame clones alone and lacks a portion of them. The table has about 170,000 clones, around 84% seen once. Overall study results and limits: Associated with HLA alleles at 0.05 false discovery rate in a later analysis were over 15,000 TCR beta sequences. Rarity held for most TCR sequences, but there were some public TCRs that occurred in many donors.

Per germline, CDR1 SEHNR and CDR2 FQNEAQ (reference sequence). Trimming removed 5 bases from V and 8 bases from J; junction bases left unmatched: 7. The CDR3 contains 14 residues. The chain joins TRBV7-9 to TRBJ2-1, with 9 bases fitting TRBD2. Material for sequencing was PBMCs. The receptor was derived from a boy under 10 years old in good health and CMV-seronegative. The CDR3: CASSPIAGGDEQFF. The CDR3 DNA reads TGTGCCAGCAGCCCTATCGCGGGAGGGGATGAGCAGTTCTTC.